At least ten counts were recorded for the clone carrying this T cell receptor beta chain. Its antigen is as yet unknown. The germline V gene encodes CDR1 MNHEY and CDR2 SVGAGI. CDR3 size: 14 residues. Trimming removed 5 bases from V and 2 bases from J, with 10 bases in between. With 10-nucleotide random UMIs included, cDNA was synthesized by 5'RACE. TCRdb re-called the 5' RACE reads with MiXCR, one entry per CDR3 protein. This sample has some 77,000 distinct CDR3 sequences, with roughly 9.5% found just once. This entry is derived from a study of neurological immune-mediated disorders. Whole-study results and caveats: No CDR3 amino acid sequences were shared by expanded clones across subjects, suggesting private repertoires in all groups.

The study built unsorted libraries from 2 million PBMCs kept at -80 C. The V call is TRBV6-5, the J call TRBJ1-3, with no clear D. This TCR was sampled from a man aged 50 to 60 in good health. The sequenced sample was PBMCs. CDR3 in DNA: TGTGCCAGCAGTCCCCGCCTGACTGGAAACACCATATATTTT. Translating it yields CASSPRLTGNTIYF.